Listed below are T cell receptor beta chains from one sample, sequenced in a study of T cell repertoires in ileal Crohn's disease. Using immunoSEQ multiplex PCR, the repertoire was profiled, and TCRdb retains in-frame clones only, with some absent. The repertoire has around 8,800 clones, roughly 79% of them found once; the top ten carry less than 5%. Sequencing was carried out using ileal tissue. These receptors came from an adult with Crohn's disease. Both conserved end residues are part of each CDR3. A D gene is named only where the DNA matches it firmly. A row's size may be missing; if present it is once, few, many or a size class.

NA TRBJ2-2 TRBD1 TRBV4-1 TGCGCCAGCAGACTTGGACAGGGGGCGGGGTGGGACACCGGGGAGCTGTTTTTT CASRLGQGAGWDTGELFF
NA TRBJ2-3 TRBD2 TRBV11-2 TGTGCCAGCAGCACAAGGTCAGCGGGGCGCCGCACAGATACGCAGTATTTT CASSTRSAGRRTDTQYF
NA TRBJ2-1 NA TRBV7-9 TGTGCCAGCAGCTTAGACCCCAGTTACAATGAGCAGTTCTTC CASSLDPSYNEQFF
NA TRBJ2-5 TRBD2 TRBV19 TGTGCCAGTAGTGGAGAGGGTAGCGGGGGAAAAGAGACCCAGTACTTC CASSGEGSGGKETQYF
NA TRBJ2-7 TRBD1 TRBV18 TGTGCCAGCTCAATTCGGACAGGGGGCGTTTACGAGCAGTACTTC CASSIRTGGVYEQYF
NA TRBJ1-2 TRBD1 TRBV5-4 TGTGCCAGCAGCTTAGACAGGGTGGATGGCTACACCTTC CASSLDRVDGYTF
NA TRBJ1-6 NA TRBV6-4 TGTGCCAGCTATTTAACAGTGCTGAATTCACCCCTCCACTTT CASYLTVLNSPLHF
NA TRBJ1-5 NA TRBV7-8 TGTGCCAGCAGCTTAACTCAGGGACAGCCCCAGCATTTT CASSLTQGQPQHF
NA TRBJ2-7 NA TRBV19 TGTGCCAGTAGACTCCTGGCCCAAGCGAGAATCTACGAGCAGTACTTC CASRLLAQARIYEQYF
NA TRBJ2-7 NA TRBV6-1 TGTGCCAGCAGTGAACGACCAACTAGGGGCGGGGTCGGTAGACACCACGAGCAGTACTTC CASSERPTRGGVGRHHEQYF
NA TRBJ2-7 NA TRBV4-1 TGCGCCAGCAGCCTCACGGCCGGGGGCTCCTACGAGCAGTACTTC CASSLTAGGSYEQYF
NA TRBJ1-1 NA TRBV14 TGTGCCAGCAGCCAAGCGTATCTGAACACTGAAGCTTTCTTT CASSQAYLNTEAFF
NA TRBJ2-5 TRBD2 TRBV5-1 TGCGCTAGCAGCTTCCGGGAGGTGGAGACCCAGTACTTC CASSFREVETQYF
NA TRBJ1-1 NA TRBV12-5 TGTGCTAGTGGTTCCCCAACAGTTACCACTGAAGCTTTCTTT CASGSPTVTTEAFF
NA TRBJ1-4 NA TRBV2 TGTGCCAGCCACAGATCCGACAGCCCTGAAAAACTGTTTTTT CASHRSDSPEKLFF
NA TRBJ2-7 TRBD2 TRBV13 TGTGCCAGCAGCTTTGGGGGGGAGACTCAGGTCGGCTACGAGCAGTACTTC CASSFGGETQVGYEQYF
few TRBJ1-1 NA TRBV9 TGTGCCAGCAGCCCGGTGAAGGGGACTGAAGCTTTCTTT CASSPVKGTEAFF
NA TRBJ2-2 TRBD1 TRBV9 TGTGCCAGCGGCAGGCCGACAGGGGGCGCCGGGGAGCTGTTTTTT CASGRPTGGAGELFF
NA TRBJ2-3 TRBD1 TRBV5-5 TGTGCCAGCGGTGAACAGGGGCTCTCTGGCACAGATACGCAGTATTTT CASGEQGLSGTDTQYF
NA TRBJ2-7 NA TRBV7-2 TGTGCCAGCAGCTTAGTCCCTCGTATCTACGAGCAGTACTTC CASSLVPRIYEQYF
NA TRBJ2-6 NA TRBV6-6 TGTGCCAGCAGTTACTCGATGAATCAGGGGGCCAACGTCCTGACTTTC CASSYSMNQGANVLTF
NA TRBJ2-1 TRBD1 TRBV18 TGTGCCAGCTCACCACCGACAGGGATAACCTACAATGAGCAGTTCTTC CASSPPTGITYNEQFF
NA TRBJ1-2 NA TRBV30 TGTGCCTGGAGTTCCTCTCCAGGTGGCTACACCTTC CAWSSSPGGYTF
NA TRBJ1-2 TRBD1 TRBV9 TGTGCCAGCAGCTCCTCGTGGACAGGGGATTACACCTTC CASSSSWTGDYTF
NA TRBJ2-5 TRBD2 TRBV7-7 TGTGCCAGCCAGCGGGGTAATGCAGAGACCCAGTACTTC CASQRGNAETQYF
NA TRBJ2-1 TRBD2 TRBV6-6 TGTGCCAGTATACTAGCGGGAGAGGGGAATGAGCAGTTCTTC CASILAGEGNEQFF
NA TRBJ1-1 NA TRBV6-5 TGTGCCAGCAGTTCATCCCCGACTGGGAACACTGAAGCTTTCTTT CASSSSPTGNTEAFF
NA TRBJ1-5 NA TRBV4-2 TGTGCCAGCAGCCAAGATCCGACGGGGGGCAATCAGCCCCAGCATTTT CASSQDPTGGNQPQHF
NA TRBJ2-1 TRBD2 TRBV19 TGTGCCAGTAGTATCTTCGGGACTAGCGGGGCCTCATACAATGAGCAGTTCTTC CASSIFGTSGASYNEQFF
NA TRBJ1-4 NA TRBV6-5 TGTGCCAGCGGGTCGACAGGTGAAAAACTGTTTTTT CASGSTGEKLFF
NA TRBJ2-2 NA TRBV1 TGCACCAGCAGCCACCCCACTCCGGGACTAGCGGGGGTCCACGCGAACACCGGGGAGCTGTTTTTT CTSSHPTPGLAGVHANTGELFF
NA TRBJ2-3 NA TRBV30 TGTGCCCGCGGGGCGAGCATACGTGCAGATACGCAGTATTTT CARGASIRADTQYF
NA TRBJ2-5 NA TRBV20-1 TGCAGTGCTAGGGGCGAAGAGACCCAGTACTTC CSARGEETQYF
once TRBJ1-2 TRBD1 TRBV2 TGTGCCAGCAGTTATTACACTTTGGACAGGTACTATGGCTACACCTTC CASSYYTLDRYYGYTF
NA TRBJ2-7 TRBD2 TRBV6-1 TGTGCCAGCAGTGAACGGGCTAGCGGGGTCTATTCCTACGAGCAGTACTTC CASSERASGVYSYEQYF
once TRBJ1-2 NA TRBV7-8 TGTGCCAGCAGCCCGTATACAAACGGCTACACCTTC CASSPYTNGYTF
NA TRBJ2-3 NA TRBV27 TGTGCCAGCAGTTTTCAGGTCCAATACACAGATACGCAGTATTTT CASSFQVQYTDTQYF
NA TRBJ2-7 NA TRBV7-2 TGTGCCAGCAGCTTAGTCCCGACAGGACACGAGCAGTACTTC CASSLVPTGHEQYF
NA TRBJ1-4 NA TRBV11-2 TGTGCCAGCAGCTTTGGAGGGACTAATGAAAAACTGTTTTTT CASSFGGTNEKLFF
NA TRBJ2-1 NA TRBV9 TGTGCCAGCAGCGTAGCTTTTTACTCCTACAATGAGCAGTTCTTC CASSVAFYSYNEQFF
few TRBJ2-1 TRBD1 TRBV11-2 TGTGCCAGCAGCCGGCGGACAGGACACAATGAGCAGTTCTTC CASSRRTGHNEQFF